The 14 T cell receptor beta chains reported below all come from one sample, sequenced in a study of T cells after yellow fever vaccination. TCRdb ran MiXCR on the 5' RACE reads and lists one entry per CDR3 protein. The data contain fewer than 400,000 distinct CDR3 sequences, roughly 10% of them singletons. The sample here was CD4+ T cells sorted from PBMCs, taken 45 days after the yellow fever booster vaccination. These receptor sequences come from a man aged 18-30 years who received the YFV17D yellow fever vaccine.

The CDR3, as DNA: TGTGCCAGCAGCCAGCGAGGGGGCGCAGGCTACACCTTC. This codes for CASSQRGGAGYTF. The V gene is TRBV3-1, the J gene TRBJ1-2, with TRBD1 matching over 7 bases. The CDR3 spans 13 residues. J was trimmed by 8 bases and V by 3 bases; bases with no gene match: 6. Germline V gene data show CDR1 as LGHDT and CDR2 as YNNKEL (reference sequence).

This clonotype was seen a few times. CDR3 sequence: CATSGPYATGGSSYNSPLHF. The CDR3 nucleotides are TGTGCCACCAGTGGCCCCTATGCCACAGGGGGGAGCTCCTATAATTCACCCCTCCACTTT. The genes are TRBV24-1 and TRBJ1-6, with 8 bases lining up with TRBD1. Germline assignment: CDR1 KGHDR and CDR2 SFDVKD. J gave up 0 bases and V 5 bases, and 14 bases lay outside the gene matches. The CDR3 length is 20 residues.

This clonotype was counted only a few times. This sequence joins TRBV5-6 and TRBJ2-7, with D unclear. CDR3 length equals 14 residues. Germline CDR1 and CDR2: SGHDT and YYEEEE. Trimming cost V 0 bases and J 2 bases, with 9 bases left between them. The CDR3: CASSLDVIPYEQYF. CDR3 sequence (DNA): TGTGCCAGCAGCTTGGACGTAATCCCCTACGAGCAGTACTTC. Full variable domain (outside the CDR3, taken from reference TRBV5-6 and TRBJ2-7): DAGVTQSPTHLIKTRGQQVTLRCSPKSGHDTVSWYQQALGQGPQFIFQYYEEEERQRGNFPDRFSGHQFPNYSSELNVNALLLGDSALYLCASSLDVIPYEQYFGPGTRLTVT.

The chain links TRBV20-1 to TRBJ2-1; 8 bases match TRBD2. V shed 3 bases and J 1 base; nucleotides not matched to a gene: 14. The CDR3 has 18 residues. Germline CDR1 is DFQATT and CDR2 is SNEGSKA (reference sequence). CDR3 residues: CSARFREGRGGSYNEQFF. In DNA form, the CDR3 reads TGCAGTGCTAGGTTTCGGGAGGGGAGAGGGGGGTCCTACAATGAGCAGTTCTTC.

This clonotype has only a few counts. This chain connects TRBV3-1 to TRBJ2-7, with D perhaps TRBD2 (6 bases). The V end was cut by 4 bases, the J end by 5 bases, with 15 bases between. The length of the CDR3 is 14 residues. Germline lookup yields CDR1 LGHDT and CDR2 YNNKEL (reference sequence). The CDR3 DNA sequence: TGTGCCAGCAGCCGCGGGAACGGCGGAGACGAGCAGTACGTC. Translated: CASSRGNGGDEQYV.

This rearrangement joins TRBV4-2 to TRBJ1-6; D may be TRBD1 (6 bases). CDR1 is LGHNA and CDR2 is YNFKEQ in the germline V gene. Trimming removed 1 base from V and 0 bases from J, with 10 bases in between. There are 17 residues in the CDR3. The CDR3: CASSQATGSSYNSPLHF. In DNA form, the CDR3 reads TGTGCCAGCAGCCAAGCCACAGGGAGCTCCTATAATTCACCCCTCCACTTT.

Only a few counts were recorded for this clonotype. The chain is built from TRBV6-1 and TRBJ2-1; tentatively, D is TRBD2 (7 bases). CDR1 is MNHNS and CDR2 is SASEGT in the germline V gene. Between the trimmed V and J ends, which lost 5 bases and 7 bases, there was a span of 21 bases. The CDR3 has 16 amino acids. For the CDR3, the DNA is TGTGCCAGCAGTTTGAAAGGGGGGGCCCCCTTGAATGAGCAGTTCTTC. Its protein product is CASSLKGGAPLNEQFF.

A few counts support this clonotype. The V and J genes are TRBV12-3 or TRBV12-4 and TRBJ1-3; D is uncertain. V gave up 7 bases and J gave up 4 bases, with 11 bases separating them. The CDR3 sequence is 13 residues long. CDR3 nucleotide sequence: TGTGCCAGCACTACTTTCGGGGGAAACACCATATATTTT. Its translation is CASTTFGGNTIYF.

The chain joins TRBV25-1 to TRBJ1-2; the match to TRBD1 covers 7 bases. Germline V gene lookup returns CDR1 MGHDK and CDR2 SYGVNS. This CDR3 contains 14 residues. V gave up 5 bases and J gave up 8 bases; unmatched junction bases: 11. In DNA, the CDR3 is TGTGCCAGCAGTAACGGACAGGTCCCTTCGGGCTACACCTTC. Translation gives CASSNGQVPSGYTF.

This clonotype was seen ten or more times. The rearrangement joins TRBV12-3 or TRBV12-4 to TRBJ2-3; D is unresolved. This CDR3 has 14 amino acids. Trimming pared 6 bases from V and 4 bases from J, leaving 14 bases between. DNA for the CDR3: TGTGCCAGCAGCGCCAGGTCCGGGCCAGATACGCAGTATTTT. This encodes CASSARSGPDTQYF.

The V call is TRBV24-1, the J call TRBJ2-3; no reliable D call. The CDR3 is made up of 14 amino acids. The germline V gene encodes CDR1 KGHDR and CDR2 SFDVKD. V lost 4 bases, J lost 2 bases, and 9 bases lay in between. The CDR3 loop reads CATSDLGFTDTQYF. CDR3 coding DNA: TGTGCCACCAGTGACCTTGGTTTCACAGATACGCAGTATTTT.

The rearrangement uses TRBV7-8 and TRBJ1-1, with 7 bases matching TRBD1. With 5 bases clipped from V and 11 bases from J, the junction kept 14 bases outside the gene matches. Germline CDR1 is SGHVS and CDR2 is FQNEAQ. The CDR3 runs to 14 residues. In DNA form, the CDR3 reads TGTGCCAGCAGCCCCTCCAGACAGGGCGTTGGCGCTTTCTTT. The encoded protein is CASSPSRQGVGAFF.

The chain combines TRBV12-3 or TRBV12-4 with TRBJ1-6, with a weak D call TRBD1 (5 bases). V was clipped by 5 bases and J by 7 bases, with 9 bases between them. This CDR3 region has 13 residues. The DNA for the CDR3 is TGTGCCAGCAGTAGACAGAAAAATTCACCCCTCCACTTT. Its protein product is CASSRQKNSPLHF.

This clonotype was recorded at least ten times. The junction shows a germline mismatch at one end, possibly a read error. This sequence joins TRBV5-1 and TRBJ2-3; 10 bases are shared with TRBD2. Germline V gene lookup returns CDR1 SGHRS and CDR2 YFSETQ. The CDR3 sequence is 15 residues long. CDR3: CASSLASGGADTQYF. For the CDR3, the DNA is TGTGCCAGCAGCCTGGCTAGCGGGGGAGCAGATACGCAGTATTTT. Filled out from reference TRBV5-1 and TRBJ2-3, the complete variable domain reads KAGVTQTPRYLIKTRGQQVTLSCSPISGHRSVSWYQQTPGQGLQFLFEYFSETQRNKGNFPGRFSGRQFSNSRSEMNVSTLELGDSALYLCASSLASGGADTQYFGPGTRLTVL.